The 28 T cell receptor beta chains below all came from one sample that was sequenced in a study of shared clonotypes between healthy human individuals. Repertoires were generated with immunoSEQ multiplex PCR, while TCRdb's copy carries only in-frame clones and drops some. There are approximately 320,000 clones in the sample; about nine tenths occur only once, and around 15% lies in the top ten. Specimen: memory CD8+ T cells sorted from blood. Regarding subset: CD45RO+ cells pooled with CCR7-negative TemRA cells. The receptors here all came from a man aged 18 to 29 in good health.

The chain is built from TRBV21-1 and TRBJ1-1. TRBV21-1 is flagged as a pseudogene. The CDR3 runs to 12 residues. The CDR3 DNA sequence: TGTGCCAGCAGCAACACGAACACTGAAGCTTTCTTT. It translates to CASSNTNTEAFF.

The chain has TRBV7-3 and TRBJ1-6, with a weak D call TRBD1 (6 bases). Deletions cut 5 bases from V and 10 bases from J, with 12 bases between. CDR1 is SGHTA and CDR2 is FQGTGA in the germline V gene. The CDR3 runs to 13 residues. The CDR3, as DNA: TGTGCCAGCAGCAGCACAGGGAGCTCACCCCTCCACTTT. It yields the protein CASSSTGSSPLHF.

The chain links TRBV30 to TRBJ1-2, with D maybe TRBD1 (5 bases). The germline V gene encodes CDR1 GTSNPN and CDR2 SVGIG (reference sequence). This CDR3 is 12 amino acids long. The ends were cut back, 3 bases at V and 6 bases at J, with 11 bases in the middle. The CDR3 loop reads CAWSGTAHGYTF. CDR3 bases: TGTGCCTGGAGCGGGACCGCCCATGGCTACACCTTC.

This clone appeared a few times. The chain links TRBV5-6 to TRBJ2-1; TRBD2 is a possible D gene (6 bases). The CDR3 totals 13 residues. V lost 3 bases, J lost 8 bases, and 12 bases lay in between. In germline, CDR1 is SGHDT, CDR2 YYEEEE. As DNA, the CDR3 is TGTGCCAGCAGCTCGACTAGTTATGATGAGCAGTTCTTC. It encodes CASSSTSYDEQFF.

This rearrangement joins TRBV9 to TRBJ2-2, with 7 nucleotides matching TRBD2. The V gene end was trimmed by 0 bases and the J gene end by 0 bases; junction bases not matched to a gene: 5. The germline gives CDR1 SGDLS, CDR2 YYNGEE. CDR3 length equals 17 residues. CDR3 nucleotides: TGTGCCAGCAGCGTAGGGGGAGGGATATCGAACACCGGGGAGCTGTTTTTT. It yields the protein CASSVGGGISNTGELFF.

The chain links TRBV4-1 to TRBJ2-3; D remains unclear. V was clipped by 0 bases and J by 0 bases, with 10 bases between them. CDR3 length: 16 residues. In germline, CDR1 is MGHRA, CDR2 YSYEKL. CDR3 amino acids: CASSQDLTSSTDTQYF. The CDR3 nucleotides are TGCGCCAGCAGCCAAGATCTGACTTCTAGCACAGATACGCAGTATTTT.

The rearrangement uses TRBV9 and TRBJ1-5; the D gene is possibly TRBD1 (5 bases). The V end lost 5 bases, the J end lost 0 bases, and 12 bases lay between the germline ends. CDR1 and CDR2 from the germline V gene are SGDLS and YYNGEE. The CDR3 consists of 15 residues. Here the CDR3 reads CASSEQAYSNQPQHF. DNA of the CDR3: TGTGCCAGCAGTGAACAGGCATATAGCAATCAGCCCCAGCATTTT. Complete variable domain (other parts from reference TRBV9 and TRBJ1-5): DSGVTQTPKHLITATGQRVTLRCSPRSGDLSVYWYQQSLDQGLQFLIQYYNGEERAKGNILERFSAQQFPDLHSELNLSSLELGDSALYFCASSEQAYSNQPQHFGDGTRLSIL.

This chain links TRBV7-6 with TRBJ2-7; 8 nucleotides line up with TRBD1. This CDR3 has 18 amino acids. Germline V gene sequence: CDR1 SGHVS, CDR2 FNYEAQ. J lost 1 base, V lost 1 base, and 12 bases had no gene match. The CDR3 is CASSLEEGGQVPSYEQYF. The CDR3 DNA sequence: TGTGCCAGCAGCTTAGAAGAAGGGGGACAGGTTCCTTCCTACGAGCAGTACTTC.

The chain combines TRBV27 with TRBJ2-1, with D possibly being TRBD2 (6 bases). CDR3 size: 19 residues. CDR1 is MNHEY and CDR2 is SMNVEV in the germline V gene (reference sequence). The V end was cut by 3 bases, the J end by 0 bases, with 21 bases between. The CDR3, as DNA: TGTGCCAGCAGTTTTCCAGCGGAGGGGTCCGAGGGCTCCTACAATGAGCAGTTCTTC. This gives the protein CASSFPAEGSEGSYNEQFF.

The chain joins TRBV5-7 to TRBJ1-2; 7 bases are shared with TRBD1. TRBV5-7 is assigned to the ORF class and has an uncertain function. The junction had 3 bases not matched to a gene; V was cut back by 3 bases and J by 4 bases. This CDR3 comprises 13 residues. DNA for the CDR3: TGTGCCAGCAGCTCGGGACAGATCTATGGCTACACCTTC. Residues: CASSSGQIYGYTF.

The chain combines TRBV27 with TRBJ2-7; either TRBD1 or TRBD2 may fit D (5 bases each). Per germline, CDR1 MNHEY and CDR2 SMNVEV (reference sequence). The V and J ends lost 4 bases and 4 bases respectively, with 11 bases between them. The CDR3 is made up of 13 amino acids. The CDR3 spells CASSYRDGYEQYF. The CDR3 bases are TGTGCCAGCAGTTATCGGGACGGGTACGAGCAGTACTTC.

The chain links TRBV28 to TRBJ1-5; D is uncertain. The CDR3 is made up of 13 amino acids. V was pared by 3 bases and J by 9 bases, with 12 bases between. From germline, CDR1 is MDHEN and CDR2 SYDVKM. The CDR3 protein is CASSLQNSSPQHF. In DNA form, the CDR3 reads TGTGCCAGCAGTTTGCAAAACAGTTCGCCCCAGCATTTT.

The chain employs TRBV9 and TRBJ1-2; 12 nucleotides line up with TRBD1. CDR3 size: 17 residues. Germline V gene lookup returns CDR1 SGDLS and CDR2 YYNGEE. Trimming at V came to 3 bases and at J to 0 bases, leaving 6 bases not matched to a gene. The CDR3: CASSGWDRGQANYGYTF. CDR3 coding DNA: TGTGCCAGCAGCGGATGGGACAGGGGGCAAGCTAACTATGGCTACACCTTC.

This chain uses TRBV30 with TRBJ2-2, with D uncertain. CDR3 length equals 12 residues. Trimming shortened V by 4 bases and J by 0 bases, and 3 bases separated the two germline ends. Looked up from germline, CDR1 is GTSNPN and CDR2 is SVGIG (reference sequence). Written as DNA, the CDR3 is TGTGCCTGGACTCCGAACACCGGGGAGCTGTTTTTT. It yields the protein CAWTPNTGELFF.

The rearrangement links TRBV30 to TRBJ1-5, with a tentative D call TRBD1 (5 bases). Germline-derived CDR1 and CDR2 are GTSNPN and SVGIG (reference sequence). This CDR3 spans 14 amino acids. V was trimmed by 2 bases and J by 2 bases, leaving 10 bases between them. The CDR3 here is CAWSSVGGNQPQHF. CDR3 nucleotide sequence: TGTGCCTGGAGTTCGGTAGGGGGCAATCAGCCCCAGCATTTT.

This clone was observed once. This chain connects TRBV27 to TRBJ2-1, with 7 bases identical to TRBD2. CDR1 is MNHEY and CDR2 is SMNVEV in the germline V gene (reference sequence). CDR3 length equals 15 residues. V lost 2 bases, J lost 6 bases, and 7 bases stayed unmatched. The CDR3 nucleotides read TGTGCCAGCAGTTTACGACTAGCCCTTAGCAATGAGCAGTTCTTC. It is translated as CASSLRLALSNEQFF.

The chain employs TRBV18 and TRBJ1-1; a weak D match, TRBD1 (6 bases). Germline CDR1 KGHSH, CDR2 LQKENI. V shed 2 bases and J shed 0 bases, with 10 bases lying between them. The CDR3 covers 15 residues. This chain's CDR3 is CASSPWEGVNTEAFF. CDR3 nucleotide sequence: TGTGCCAGCTCACCATGGGAGGGGGTGAACACTGAAGCTTTCTTT.

This clone was seen just once. The rearrangement joins TRBV6-1 to TRBJ1-5; D unclear. Per germline, CDR1 MNHNS and CDR2 SASEGT. The CDR3 has 15 residues. The germline V and J ends were trimmed by 0 bases and 0 bases, with 6 bases remaining between them. The CDR3: CASSEAIFSNQPQHF. The DNA of the CDR3 is TGTGCCAGCAGTGAAGCGATTTTTAGCAATCAGCCCCAGCATTTT.

The rearrangement joins TRBV7-2 to TRBJ1-6; a possible D gene is TRBD1 (6 bases). CDR1 SGHTA and CDR2 FQGNSA come from the germline V gene. The CDR3 covers 14 residues. Trimming left V 2 bases short and J 12 bases short, with 14 bases between. CDR3 residues: CASSLRTARGPLHF. In nucleotides, the CDR3 is TGTGCCAGCAGCTTACGGACAGCGAGAGGACCCCTCCACTTT. Drawing the rest from reference TRBV7-2 and TRBJ1-6, the complete variable domain is GAGVSQSPSNKVTEKGKDVELRCDPISGHTALYWYRQSLGQGLEFLIYFQGNSAPDKSGLPSDRFSAERTGGSVSTLTIQRTQQEDSAVYLCASSLRTARGPLHFGNGTRLTVT.

This clone was counted between two and nine times. This CDR3 is also generated by other DNA sequences in the sample. The chain recombines TRBV6-5 with TRBJ2-2; D unclear. Germline assignment: CDR1 MNHEY and CDR2 SVGAGI. V was trimmed by 0 bases and J by 3 bases, leaving 5 bases between them. The CDR3 is made up of 14 amino acids. The chain's CDR3 is CASSYSGYTGELFF. The CDR3 DNA reads TGTGCCAGCAGTTACTCAGGGTACACCGGGGAGCTGTTTTTT.

The CDR3 region has the DNA TGTGCCAGCAGCCCCTCAACAGGGGGTGTGACCTACGAGCAGTACTTC. Protein: CASSPSTGGVTYEQYF. V and J are TRBV5-4 and TRBJ2-7, with 8 nucleotides matching TRBD1. The CDR3 has 16 residues. V lost 4 bases to trimming and J lost 2 bases; unmatched junction nucleotides: 11. From germline, CDR1 is SGHNT and CDR2 YYREEE (reference sequence).

The V and J genes are TRBV2 and TRBJ2-5, with no clear D. V dropped 8 bases and J dropped 2 bases, with 12 bases sitting between them. Germline V gene sequence: CDR1 SNHLY, CDR2 FYNNEI. The CDR3 is 13 residues long. As DNA, the CDR3 is TGTGCCAGCCCCGGGCATGTACAAGAGACCCAGTACTTC. Protein: CASPGHVQETQYF.

The V call is TRBV13, the J call TRBJ2-7; D might be TRBD2 (6 bases). Trimming removed 4 bases from V and 0 bases from J, with 13 bases in between. CDR3 length equals 15 residues. The V gene's germline CDR1 is PRHDT and CDR2 FYEKMQ (reference sequence). This CDR3 is CASSWGLDSSYEQYF. The CDR3, as DNA: TGTGCCAGCAGCTGGGGACTCGATAGCTCCTACGAGCAGTACTTC.

The sample holds a few counts of this clone. The chain recombines TRBV7-9 with TRBJ2-3, with TRBD2 identical over 8 bases. Germline lookup yields CDR1 SEHNR and CDR2 FQNEAQ (reference sequence). V gave up 6 bases and J gave up 8 bases; unmatched junction bases: 16. CDR3 length equals 16 residues. This CDR3 reads CASRTKGLEEAGTQYF. Written as DNA, the CDR3 is TGTGCCAGCAGAACAAAGGGACTAGAGGAGGCCGGTACGCAGTATTTT.

With regard to this clone: The sample contains more than one DNA sequence encoding this CDR3. This chain uses TRBV6-1 with TRBJ2-7; the D is unclear. Trimming removed 3 bases at V and 2 bases at J, with 14 bases between. The CDR3 runs 15 residues. Germline V lookup: CDR1 MNHNS, CDR2 SASEGT. CDR3 sequence: CASSEGSAAPYEQYF. CDR3 nucleotide sequence: TGTGCCAGCAGTGAGGGCAGTGCTGCCCCCTACGAGCAGTACTTC.

V usage is TRBV6-5 and J usage is TRBJ2-7; D might be TRBD1 or TRBD2, each matching 6 bases. Trimming removed 2 bases at V and 2 bases at J, with 10 bases between. Germline CDR1 reads MNHEY; CDR2 reads SVGAGI. The CDR3 has 14 residues. DNA for the CDR3: TGTGCCAGCAGTTACCGGGGGCCCACCTACGAGCAGTACTTC. Its protein is CASSYRGPTYEQYF.

Remarks on this clone: An end of the junction does not agree with germline; a read error may underlie this. The chain recombines TRBV5-6 with TRBJ2-5; 7 bases align to TRBD1. The CDR3 extends over 13 amino acids. Looked up from germline, CDR1 is SGHDT and CDR2 is YYEEEE. Here the CDR3 reads CASSWGIRGQEDF. CDR3 bases: TGTGCCAGCAGCTGGGGGATTCGAGGACAGGAGGACTTC.

The V gene is TRBV5-4, the J gene TRBJ2-7; TRBD2 aligns across 7 bases. This CDR3 is built from 14 residues. Germline CDR1 is SGHNT and CDR2 is YYREEE (reference sequence). J lost 4 bases, V lost 2 bases, and 6 bases had no gene match. The CDR3 sequence is CASSLRGSKYEQYF. In DNA form, the CDR3 reads TGTGCCAGCAGCTTACGCGGGAGTAAATACGAGCAGTACTTC.